The 2 T cell receptor beta chains presented below share a single source sample, sequenced in a study of T cell responses to AZD1222 COVID-19 vaccine. Profiled with immunoSEQ multiplex PCR; TCRdb holds only in-frame clones, not every one. This sample carries approximately 70,000 clones, about four fifths of them seen once, and the ten largest clones take around an eighth. The material was peripheral blood, obtained 28 days after the second AZD1222 dose. The receptors derive from an adult who received the AZD1222 COVID-19 vaccine.

This chain's CDR3 is CASSPEQAHQPQHF. CDR3 DNA: TGTGCCAGCTCACCCGAGCAGGCCCATCAGCCCCAGCATTTT. The J gene is TRBJ1-5, the V gene TRBV18; D call uncertain. The CDR3 spans 14 residues. V lost 3 bases and J lost 5, with 11 bases in between. Germline values: CDR1 KGHSH, CDR2 LQKENI.

The chain carries TRBV7-9 and TRBJ2-2; D not resolved. The CDR3 length is 14 residues. Germline CDR1 and CDR2: SEHNR and FQNEAQ (reference sequence). V was trimmed by 1 base and J by 2 bases, leaving 5 bases between them. This CDR3 reads CASSLVLNTGELFF. DNA for the CDR3: TGTGCCAGCAGCTTAGTTTTAAACACCGGGGAGCTGTTTTTT.